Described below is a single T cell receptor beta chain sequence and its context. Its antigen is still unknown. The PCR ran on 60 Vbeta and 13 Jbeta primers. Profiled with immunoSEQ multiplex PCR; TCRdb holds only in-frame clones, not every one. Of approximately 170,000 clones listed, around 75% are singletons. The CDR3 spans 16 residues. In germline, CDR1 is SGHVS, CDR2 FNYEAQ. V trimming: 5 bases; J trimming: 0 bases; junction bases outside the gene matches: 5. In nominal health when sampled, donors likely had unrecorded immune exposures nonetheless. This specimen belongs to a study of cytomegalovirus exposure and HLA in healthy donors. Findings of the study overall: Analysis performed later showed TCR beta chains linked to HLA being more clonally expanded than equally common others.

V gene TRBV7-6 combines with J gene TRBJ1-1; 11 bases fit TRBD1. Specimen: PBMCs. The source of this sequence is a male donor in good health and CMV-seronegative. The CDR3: CASSPGTGGMNTEAFF. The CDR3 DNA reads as TGTGCCAGCAGCCCCGGGACAGGGGGGATGAACACTGAAGCTTTCTTT.